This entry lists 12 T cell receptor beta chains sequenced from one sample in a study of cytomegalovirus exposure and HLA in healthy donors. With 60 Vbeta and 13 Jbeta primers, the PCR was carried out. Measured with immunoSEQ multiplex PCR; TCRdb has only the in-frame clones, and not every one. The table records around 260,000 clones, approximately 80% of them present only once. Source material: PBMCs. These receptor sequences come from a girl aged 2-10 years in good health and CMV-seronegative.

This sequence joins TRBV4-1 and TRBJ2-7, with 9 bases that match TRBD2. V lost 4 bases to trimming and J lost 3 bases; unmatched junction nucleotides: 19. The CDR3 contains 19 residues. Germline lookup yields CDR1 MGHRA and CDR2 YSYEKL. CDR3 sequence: CASSPLLTEYSGSRYEQYF. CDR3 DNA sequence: TGCGCCAGCAGCCCACTACTCACGGAATATAGCGGGAGTCGCTACGAGCAGTACTTC.

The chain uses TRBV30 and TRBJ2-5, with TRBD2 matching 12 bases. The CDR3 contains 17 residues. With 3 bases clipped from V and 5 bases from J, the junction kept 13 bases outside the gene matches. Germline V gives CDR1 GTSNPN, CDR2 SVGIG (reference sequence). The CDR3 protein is CAWSAPRTSGERETQYF. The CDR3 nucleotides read TGTGCCTGGAGCGCGCCGCGGACTAGCGGGGAGAGGGAGACCCAGTACTTC.

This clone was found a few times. The CDR3 DNA reads TGTGCCAGCAGCTTTAGTACGGGGGGGCACCAAGAGACCCAGTACTTC. It specifies CASSFSTGGHQETQYF. The V gene is TRBV5-4, the J gene TRBJ2-5; TRBD2 aligns across 8 bases. The germline V gene encodes CDR1 SGHNT and CDR2 YYREEE (reference sequence). V gave up 2 bases and J gave up 0 bases; unmatched junction bases: 6. This CDR3 comprises 16 residues.

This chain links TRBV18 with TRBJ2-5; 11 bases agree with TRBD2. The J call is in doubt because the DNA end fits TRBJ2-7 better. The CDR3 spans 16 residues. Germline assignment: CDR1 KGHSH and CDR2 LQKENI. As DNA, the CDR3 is TGTGCCAGCTCACCAGGTACTAGCGGGAGCCATAGCGAGCAGTACTTC. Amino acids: CASSPGTSGSHSEQYF.

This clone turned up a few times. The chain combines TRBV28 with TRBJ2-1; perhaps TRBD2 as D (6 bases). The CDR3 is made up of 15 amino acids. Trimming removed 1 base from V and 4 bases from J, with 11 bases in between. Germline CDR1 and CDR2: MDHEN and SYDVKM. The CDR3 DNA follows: TGTGCCAGCAGTTTATACGGGAGCCCTTACAATGAGCAGTTCTTC. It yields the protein CASSLYGSPYNEQFF.

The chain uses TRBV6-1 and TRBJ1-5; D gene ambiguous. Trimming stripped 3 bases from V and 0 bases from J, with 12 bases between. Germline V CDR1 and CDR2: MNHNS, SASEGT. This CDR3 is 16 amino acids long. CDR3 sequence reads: CASSDLGHYSNQPQHF. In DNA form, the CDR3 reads TGTGCCAGCAGTGATCTAGGCCATTATAGCAATCAGCCCCAGCATTTT.

The DNA of the CDR3 is TGTGCCAGTAGCGAGGCCTATTTGGACTATGGCTACACCTTC. Translated: CASSEAYLDYGYTF. The chain recombines TRBV19 with TRBJ1-2; the D is unclear. Trimming shortened V by 6 bases and J by 3 bases, and 14 bases separated the two germline ends. Germline CDR1 and CDR2: LNHDA and SQIVND (reference sequence). The CDR3 has 14 residues.

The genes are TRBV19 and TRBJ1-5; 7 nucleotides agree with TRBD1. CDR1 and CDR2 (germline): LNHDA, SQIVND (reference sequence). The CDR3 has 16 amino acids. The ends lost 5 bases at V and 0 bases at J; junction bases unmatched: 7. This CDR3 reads CASSPRGAYSNQPQHF. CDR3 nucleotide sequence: TGTGCCAGTAGTCCCAGGGGGGCTTATAGCAATCAGCCCCAGCATTTT.

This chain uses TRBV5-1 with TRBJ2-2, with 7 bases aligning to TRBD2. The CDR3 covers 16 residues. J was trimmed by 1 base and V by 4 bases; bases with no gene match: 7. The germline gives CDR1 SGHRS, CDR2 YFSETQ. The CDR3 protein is CASSPFASGNTGELFF. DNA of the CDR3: TGCGCCAGCAGCCCGTTCGCTAGCGGGAACACCGGGGAGCTGTTTTTT.

In nucleotides, the CDR3 is TGCAGCGTTGAACGACAGACCTATGGCTACACCTTC. It is translated as CSVERQTYGYTF. The genes are TRBV29-1 and TRBJ1-2, with D tentatively TRBD1 (5 bases). The CDR3 length is 12 residues. Trimming removed 2 bases from V and 4 bases from J, with 8 bases in between. CDR1 is SQVTM, CDR2 ANQGSEA, per germline.

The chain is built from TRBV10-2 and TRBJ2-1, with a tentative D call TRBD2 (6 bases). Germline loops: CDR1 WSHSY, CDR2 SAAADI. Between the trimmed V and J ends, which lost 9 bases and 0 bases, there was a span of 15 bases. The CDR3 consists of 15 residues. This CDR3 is CASFRDLSSYNEQFF. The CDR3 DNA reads TGCGCCAGTTTCCGGGACTTAAGCTCCTACAATGAGCAGTTCTTC.

CDR3 sequence: CASSSHNMGQGACYGYTF. DNA for the CDR3: TGTGCCAGCAGCTCCCACAACATGGGACAGGGGGCCTGTTATGGCTACACCTTC. The rearrangement joins TRBV11-3 to TRBJ1-2, with 12 bases identical to TRBD1. The CDR3 length is 18 residues. Trimming removed 4 bases from V and 5 bases from J; junction bases left unmatched: 14. Germline V gene lookup returns CDR1 SGHNT and CDR2 YENEEA.